Listed here is a single T cell receptor beta chain. Produced via immunoSEQ multiplex PCR; TCRdb's table is partial and in-frame only. Of 40,000 to 60,000 clones in the sample, about nine tenths were seen once. The data stem from a study of T cell changes during pregnancy in multiple sclerosis. The CDR3 spans 15 residues. Deletions cut 2 bases from V and 4 bases from J, with 14 bases between. The germline V gene has CDR1 SGHTA and CDR2 FQGNSA. This sample comprised CD4+ T cells from peripheral blood mononuclear cells, obtained in the third trimester of pregnancy. The chain couples TRBV7-2 to TRBJ1-1; D remains unclear. The source of this sequence is a female donor with multiple sclerosis, enrolled in a pregnancy study. Written as DNA, the CDR3 is TGTGCCAGCAGCTTATCGTCTACGTTAATCACTGAAGCTTTCTTT. Encoded protein: CASSLSSTLITEAFF.